Given below is one T cell receptor beta chain in context. Antigen unknown. CDR3 length: 15 amino acids. CDR1 is MNHEY, CDR2 SMNVEV, per germline (reference sequence). J gave up 5 bases and V 5 bases, and 9 bases lay outside the gene matches. Genomic DNA of each subset was evenly split across several immunoSEQ plates. Only in-frame clones appear in the TCRdb table, and some are missing; sequencing was by immunoSEQ multiplex PCR. The sample records hundreds of thousands of clones, 95% to 96% being singletons. Naive CD8 cells, CD45RO-negative and positively selected for CCR7, excluded terminally differentiated effector memory CD45RA+ cells. Donors had no recently reported acute infections or vaccinations and were HIV-negative. The entry originates in a study of shared clonotypes between healthy human individuals. Study results and limitations: Only blood was sampled; tissue repertoires likely differ. Generation probabilities of non-shared clonotypes were lower (relative to those shared by all four donors).

This sequence originates from a woman aged 25 to 39 in good health. V usage is TRBV27 and J usage is TRBJ2-7; 10 positions agree with TRBD1. Specimen: naive CD8+ T cells sorted from blood. The CDR3 DNA reads as TGTGCCAGCAGTCGGGCCCGGGACAGGGGTGACGAGCAGTACTTC. It translates to CASSRARDRGDEQYF.